The source of this T cell receptor (beta chain) is a study of siplizumab effects on memory and regulatory T cells. V trimming: 2 bases; J trimming: 5 bases; junction bases outside the gene matches: 8. The CDR3 totals 15 residues. From germline, CDR1 is SGDLS and CDR2 YYNGEE. TCRdb keeps only in-frame clones here, not all; method: immunoSEQ multiplex PCR. The sample comprises more than 95,000 clones, 93% of which are singletons, and around 0.29% rests with the top ten. V and J are TRBV9 and TRBJ2-7; TRBD2 matches at 9 bases. The material sequenced was CD4+ T cells sorted from blood. The TCR comes from a human donor in good health. The CDR3 protein is CASSVGVAGVHEQYF. CDR3 nucleotide sequence: TGTGCCAGCAGCGTTGGGGTAGCGGGAGTCCACGAGCAGTACTTC.